This record covers a single T cell receptor (beta chain). CDR1 and CDR2 (germline): LGHDT, YNNKEL (reference sequence). V lost 3 bases, J lost 8 bases, and 2 bases stayed unmatched. The CDR3 is 15 amino acids. This specimen comes from a study of blood T cells in healthy people across ages. A second PCR, run for roughly 7 to 11 cycles, used a sample-barcoded 5' primer plus a J-beta primer mix. MiXCR, run by TCRdb on the 5' RACE reads, gives a single entry per CDR3 protein. The sample has about 1,400,000 distinct CDR3 sequences; around two fifths are singletons. Peripheral blood, approximately 10 milliliters per donor, was collected.

This clonotype originated in a young woman in good health. The sample was blood. The chain uses TRBV3-1 and TRBJ2-1; 15 bases align to TRBD2. The CDR3 sequence: CASSHRTSGGDEQFF. Written as DNA, the CDR3 is TGTGCCAGCAGCCATAGGACTAGCGGGGGGGATGAGCAGTTCTTC.